This TCR beta chain was profiled in a study of PD-1 blockade in mismatch repair-deficient tumors. The assay was immunoSEQ multiplex PCR, and TCRdb's table has in-frame clones only and misses some. The sample holds about 100,000 clones, 82% seen once. Trimming shortened V by 5 bases and J by 7 bases, and 15 bases separated the two germline ends. The CDR3 runs 14 residues. Looked up from germline, CDR1 is SGHTA and CDR2 is FQGNSA. Every patient had mismatch repair deficiency by PCR or immunohistochemistry. The chain carries TRBV7-2 and TRBJ2-1; TRBD2 might be the D (6 bases). The clonotype was recovered from an adult with mismatch repair-deficient cancer. The sequences come from peripheral blood, collected roughly 35 weeks after starting pembrolizumab. CDR3: CASSLWRDQNEQFF. The CDR3 region has the DNA TGTGCCAGCAGCCTTTGGCGGGATCAGAATGAGCAGTTCTTC.